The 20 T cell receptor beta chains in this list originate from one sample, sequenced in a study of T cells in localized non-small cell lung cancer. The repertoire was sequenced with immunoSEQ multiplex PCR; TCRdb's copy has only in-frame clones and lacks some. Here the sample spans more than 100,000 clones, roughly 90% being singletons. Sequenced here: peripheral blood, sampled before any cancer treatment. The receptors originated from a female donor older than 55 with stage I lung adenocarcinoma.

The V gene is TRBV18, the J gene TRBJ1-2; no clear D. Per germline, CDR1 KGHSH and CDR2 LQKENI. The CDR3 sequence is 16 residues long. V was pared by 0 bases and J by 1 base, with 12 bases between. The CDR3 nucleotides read TGTGCCAGCTCACCACCTACACAGCCTATTAACTATGGCTACACCTTC. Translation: CASSPPTQPINYGYTF.

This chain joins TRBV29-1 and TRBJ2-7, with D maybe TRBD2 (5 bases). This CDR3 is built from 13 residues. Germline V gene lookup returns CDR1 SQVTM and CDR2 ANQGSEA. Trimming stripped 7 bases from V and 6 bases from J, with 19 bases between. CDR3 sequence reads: CSAVGGGYVEQYF. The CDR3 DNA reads TGCAGCGCCGTAGGAGGTGGCTATGTCGAGCAGTACTTC.

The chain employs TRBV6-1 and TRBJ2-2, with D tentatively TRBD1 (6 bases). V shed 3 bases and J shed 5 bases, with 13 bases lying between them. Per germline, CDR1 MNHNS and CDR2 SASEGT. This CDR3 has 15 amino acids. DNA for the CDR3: TGTGCCAGCAGTGAGACAATCACAGGGACCGGGGAGCTGTTTTTT. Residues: CASSETITGTGELFF.

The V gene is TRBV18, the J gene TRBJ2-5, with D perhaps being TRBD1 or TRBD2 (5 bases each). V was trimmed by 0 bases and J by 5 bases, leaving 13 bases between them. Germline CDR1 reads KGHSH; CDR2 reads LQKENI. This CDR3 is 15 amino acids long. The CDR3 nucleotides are TGTGCCAGCTCACCACCGGGACCGGGTCCGGAGACCCAGTACTTC. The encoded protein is CASSPPGPGPETQYF.

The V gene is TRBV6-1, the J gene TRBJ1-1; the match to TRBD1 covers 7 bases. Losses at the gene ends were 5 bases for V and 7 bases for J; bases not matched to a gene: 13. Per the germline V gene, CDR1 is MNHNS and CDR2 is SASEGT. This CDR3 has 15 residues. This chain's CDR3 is CASSFAPTGQNEAFF. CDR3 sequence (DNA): TGTGCCAGCAGTTTCGCCCCGACAGGGCAGAATGAAGCTTTCTTT.

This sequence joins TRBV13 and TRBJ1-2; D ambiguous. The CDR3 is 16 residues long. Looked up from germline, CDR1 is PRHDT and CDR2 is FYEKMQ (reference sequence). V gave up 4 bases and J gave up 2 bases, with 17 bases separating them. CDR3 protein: CASSSPTSSYNYGYTF. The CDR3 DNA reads TGTGCCAGCAGCTCCCCCACTTCTTCGTACAACTATGGCTACACCTTC.

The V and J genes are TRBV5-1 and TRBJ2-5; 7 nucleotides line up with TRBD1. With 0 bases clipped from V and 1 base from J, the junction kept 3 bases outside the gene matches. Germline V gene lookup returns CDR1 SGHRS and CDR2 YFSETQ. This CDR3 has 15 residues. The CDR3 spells CASSLGGQTQETQYF. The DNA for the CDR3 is TGCGCCAGCAGCTTGGGGGGACAGACCCAAGAGACCCAGTACTTC.

The CDR3 reads CASSPLLGGTQYF. For the CDR3, the DNA is TGTGCCAGCAGCCCCCTATTAGGTGGTACGCAGTATTTT. The chain employs TRBV14 and TRBJ2-3; no reliable D call. The length of the CDR3 is 13 residues. CDR1 is SGHDN, CDR2 FVKESK, per germline. V was pared by 4 bases and J by 8 bases, with 13 bases between.

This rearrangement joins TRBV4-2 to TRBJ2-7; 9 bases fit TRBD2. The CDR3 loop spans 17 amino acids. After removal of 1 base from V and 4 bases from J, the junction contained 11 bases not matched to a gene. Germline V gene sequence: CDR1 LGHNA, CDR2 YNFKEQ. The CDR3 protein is CASSQAVYGLAGYEQYF. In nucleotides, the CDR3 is TGTGCCAGCAGCCAAGCCGTTTATGGGCTAGCGGGGTACGAGCAGTACTTC.

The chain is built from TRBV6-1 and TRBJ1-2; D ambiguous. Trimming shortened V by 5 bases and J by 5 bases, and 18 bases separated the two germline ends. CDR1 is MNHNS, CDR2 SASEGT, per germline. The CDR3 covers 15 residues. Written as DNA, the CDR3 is TGTGCCAGCAGTTCCGAAGTAGGGTTTGGGTATGGCTACACCTTC. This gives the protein CASSSEVGFGYGYTF.

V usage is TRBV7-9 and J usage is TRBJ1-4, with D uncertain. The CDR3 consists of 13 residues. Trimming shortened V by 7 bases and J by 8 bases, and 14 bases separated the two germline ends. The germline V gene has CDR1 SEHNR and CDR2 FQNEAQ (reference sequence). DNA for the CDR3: TGTGCCAGCAACCGTGGGGTGCGAGAAAAACTGTTTTTT. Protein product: CASNRGVREKLFF. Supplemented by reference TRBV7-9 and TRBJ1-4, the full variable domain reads DTGVSQNPRHKITKRGQNVTFRCDPISEHNRLYWYRQTLGQGPEFLTYFQNEAQLEKSRLLSDRFSAERPKGSFSTLEIQRTEQGDSAMYLCASNRGVREKLFFGSGTQLSVL.

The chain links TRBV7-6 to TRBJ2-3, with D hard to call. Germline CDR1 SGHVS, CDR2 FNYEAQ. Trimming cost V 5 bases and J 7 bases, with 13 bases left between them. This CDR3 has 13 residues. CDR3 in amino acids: CASSPLTSNTQYF. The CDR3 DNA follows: TGTGCCAGCAGCCCACTCACTTCTAATACGCAGTATTTT.

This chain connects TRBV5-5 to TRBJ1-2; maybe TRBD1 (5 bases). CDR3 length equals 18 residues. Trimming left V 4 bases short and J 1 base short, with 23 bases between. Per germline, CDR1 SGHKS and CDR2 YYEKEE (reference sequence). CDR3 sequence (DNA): TGTGCCAGCAGCCCACTCCCGCCCCTTGGAGGGGATAACTATGGCTACACCTTC. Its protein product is CASSPLPPLGGDNYGYTF.

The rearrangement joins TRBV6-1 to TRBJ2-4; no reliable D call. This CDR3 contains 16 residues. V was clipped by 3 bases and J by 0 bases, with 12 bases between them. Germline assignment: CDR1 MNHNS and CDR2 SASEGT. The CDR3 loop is CASSEQMLLAKNIQYF. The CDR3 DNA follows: TGTGCCAGCAGTGAGCAGATGCTATTAGCCAAAAACATTCAGTACTTC.

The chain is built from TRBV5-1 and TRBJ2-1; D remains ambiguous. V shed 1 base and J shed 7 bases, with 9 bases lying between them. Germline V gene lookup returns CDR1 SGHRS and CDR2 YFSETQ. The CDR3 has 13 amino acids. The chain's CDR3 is CASSLRQQNEQFF. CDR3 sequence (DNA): TGCGCCAGCAGCTTGCGACAACAAAATGAGCAGTTCTTC. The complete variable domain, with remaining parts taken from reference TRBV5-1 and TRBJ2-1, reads KAGVTQTPRYLIKTRGQQVTLSCSPISGHRSVSWYQQTPGQGLQFLFEYFSETQRNKGNFPGRFSGRQFSNSRSEMNVSTLELGDSALYLCASSLRQQNEQFFGPGTRLTVL.

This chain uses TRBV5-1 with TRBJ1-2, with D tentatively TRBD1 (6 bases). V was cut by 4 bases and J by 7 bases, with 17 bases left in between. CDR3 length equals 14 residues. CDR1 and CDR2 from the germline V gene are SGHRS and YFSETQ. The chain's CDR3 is CASSQGLEARGYTF. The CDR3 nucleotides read TGCGCCAGCAGCCAGGGGTTAGAGGCGCGTGGCTACACCTTC. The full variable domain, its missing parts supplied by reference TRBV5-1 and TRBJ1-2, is KAGVTQTPRYLIKTRGQQVTLSCSPISGHRSVSWYQQTPGQGLQFLFEYFSETQRNKGNFPGRFSGRQFSNSRSEMNVSTLELGDSALYLCASSQGLEARGYTFGSGTRLTVV.

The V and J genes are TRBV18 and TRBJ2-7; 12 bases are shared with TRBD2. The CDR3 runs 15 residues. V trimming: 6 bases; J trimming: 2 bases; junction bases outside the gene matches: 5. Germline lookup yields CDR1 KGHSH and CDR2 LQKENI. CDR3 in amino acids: CASSQTSGRTYEQYF. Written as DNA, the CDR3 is TGTGCCAGCTCTCAAACTAGCGGGAGGACCTACGAGCAGTACTTC.

The CDR3 spells CASSEVPEGAEAFF. For the CDR3, the DNA is TGTGCCAGCAGTGAAGTTCCGGAGGGTGCTGAAGCTTTCTTT. V gene TRBV2 combines with J gene TRBJ1-1; no reliable D call. Germline values: CDR1 SNHLY, CDR2 FYNNEI. With 1 base removed from V and 6 bases from J, the gap between germline ends came to 12 bases. The CDR3 contains 14 residues.

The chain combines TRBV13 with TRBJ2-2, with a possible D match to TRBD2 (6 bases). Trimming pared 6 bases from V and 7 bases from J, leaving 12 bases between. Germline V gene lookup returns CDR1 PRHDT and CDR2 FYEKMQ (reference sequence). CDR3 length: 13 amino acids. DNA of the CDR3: TGTGCCAGCAGGGGTGCGCGGGGCGGGGAGCTGTTTTTT. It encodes CASRGARGGELFF.

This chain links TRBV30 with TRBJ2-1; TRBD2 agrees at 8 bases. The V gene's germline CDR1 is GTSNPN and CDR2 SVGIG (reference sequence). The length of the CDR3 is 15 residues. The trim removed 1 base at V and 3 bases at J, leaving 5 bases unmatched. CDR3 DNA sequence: TGTGCCTGGAGTGCCATAGCGGGGTTCTACAATGAGCAGTTCTTC. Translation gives CAWSAIAGFYNEQFF.